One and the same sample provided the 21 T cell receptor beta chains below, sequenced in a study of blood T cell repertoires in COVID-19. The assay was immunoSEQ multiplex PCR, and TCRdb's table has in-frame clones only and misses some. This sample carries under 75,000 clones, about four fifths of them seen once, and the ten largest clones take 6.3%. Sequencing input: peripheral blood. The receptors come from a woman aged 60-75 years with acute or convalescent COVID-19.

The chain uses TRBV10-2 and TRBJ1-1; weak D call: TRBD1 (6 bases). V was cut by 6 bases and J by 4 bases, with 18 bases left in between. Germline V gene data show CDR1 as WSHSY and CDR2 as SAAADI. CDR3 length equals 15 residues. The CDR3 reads CASRVLDSSSTEAFF. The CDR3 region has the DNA TGCGCCAGCAGAGTTTTGGACAGCTCTTCCACTGAAGCTTTCTTT.

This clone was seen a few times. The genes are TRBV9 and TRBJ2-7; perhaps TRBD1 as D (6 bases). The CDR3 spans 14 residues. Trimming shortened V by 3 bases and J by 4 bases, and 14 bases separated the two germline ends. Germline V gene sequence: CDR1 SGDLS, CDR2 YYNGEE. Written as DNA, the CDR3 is TGTGCCAGCAGCGCCCTGGACAGAGGATACGAGCAGTACTTC. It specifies CASSALDRGYEQYF.

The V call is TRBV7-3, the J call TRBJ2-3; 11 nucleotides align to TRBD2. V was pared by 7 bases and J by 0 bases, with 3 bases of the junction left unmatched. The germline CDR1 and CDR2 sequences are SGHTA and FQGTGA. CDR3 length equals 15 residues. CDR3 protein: CASNLAGGSTDTQYF. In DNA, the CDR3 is TGTGCCAGCAATCTAGCGGGGGGCAGCACAGATACGCAGTATTTT. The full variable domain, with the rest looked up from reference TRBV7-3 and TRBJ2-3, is GAGVSQTPSNKVTEKGKYVELRCDPISGHTALYWYRQSLGQGPEFLIYFQGTGAADDSGLPNDRFFAVRPEGSVSTLKIQRTERGDSAVYLCASNLAGGSTDTQYFGPGTRLTVL.

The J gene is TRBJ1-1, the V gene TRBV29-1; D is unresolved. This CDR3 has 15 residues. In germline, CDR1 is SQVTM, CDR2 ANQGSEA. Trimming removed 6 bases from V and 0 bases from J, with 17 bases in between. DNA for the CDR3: TGCAGCGTCGCAAGCGGGTTCGCATTGAACACTGAAGCTTTCTTT. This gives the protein CSVASGFALNTEAFF.

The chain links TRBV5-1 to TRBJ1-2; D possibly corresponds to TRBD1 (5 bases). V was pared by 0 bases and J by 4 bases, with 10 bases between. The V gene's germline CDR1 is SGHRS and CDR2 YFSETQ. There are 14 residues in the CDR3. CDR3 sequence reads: CASSLADSSYGYTF. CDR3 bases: TGCGCCAGCAGCTTGGCCGACAGTTCCTATGGCTACACCTTC. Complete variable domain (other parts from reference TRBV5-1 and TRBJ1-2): KAGVTQTPRYLIKTRGQQVTLSCSPISGHRSVSWYQQTPGQGLQFLFEYFSETQRNKGNFPGRFSGRQFSNSRSEMNVSTLELGDSALYLCASSLADSSYGYTFGSGTRLTVV.

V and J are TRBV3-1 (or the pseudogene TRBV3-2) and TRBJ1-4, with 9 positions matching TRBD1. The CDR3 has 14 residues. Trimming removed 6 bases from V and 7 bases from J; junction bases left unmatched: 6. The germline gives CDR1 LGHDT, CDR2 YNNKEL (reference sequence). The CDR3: CASSWTGESEKLFF. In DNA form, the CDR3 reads TGTGCCAGCAGTTGGACAGGGGAGAGTGAAAAACTGTTTTTT.

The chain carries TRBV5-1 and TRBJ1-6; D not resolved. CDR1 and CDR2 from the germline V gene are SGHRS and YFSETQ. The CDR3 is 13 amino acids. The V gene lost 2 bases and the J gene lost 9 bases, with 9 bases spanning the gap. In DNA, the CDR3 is TGCGCCAGCAGCTTAGAGCTCCTTTCACCCCTCCACTTT. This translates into CASSLELLSPLHF.

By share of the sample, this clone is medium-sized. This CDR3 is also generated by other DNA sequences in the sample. This chain's CDR3 is CASSLGGGQPQHF. The CDR3 nucleotides read TGTGCCAGCAGCTTAGGGGGAGGTCAGCCCCAGCATTTT. J is TRBJ1-5 and V is TRBV7-9; the D is unclear. The CDR3 contains 13 residues. The V and J ends lost 1 base and 6 bases respectively, with 7 bases between them. Germline-derived CDR1 and CDR2 are SEHNR and FQNEAQ (reference sequence).

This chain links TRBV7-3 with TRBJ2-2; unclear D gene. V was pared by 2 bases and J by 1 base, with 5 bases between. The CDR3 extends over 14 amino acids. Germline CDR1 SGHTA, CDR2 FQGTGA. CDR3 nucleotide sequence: TGTGCCAGCAGCTTACAGAAGAACACCGGGGAGCTGTTTTTT. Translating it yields CASSLQKNTGELFF.

The CDR3 bases are TGTGCCAGCAGCGCCAGGGTGAAGGATGAGCAGTTCTTC. Its protein is CASSARVKDEQFF. This chain links TRBV11-3 with TRBJ2-1; D perhaps matches TRBD1 (5 bases). Germline V gene lookup returns CDR1 SGHNT and CDR2 YENEEA. V was pared by 5 bases and J by 8 bases, with 13 bases between. This CDR3 region has 13 residues.

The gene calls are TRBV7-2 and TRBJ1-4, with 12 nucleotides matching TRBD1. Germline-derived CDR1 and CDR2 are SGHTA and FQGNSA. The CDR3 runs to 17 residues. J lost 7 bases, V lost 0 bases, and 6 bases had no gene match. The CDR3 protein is CASSLAPGQGASEKLFF. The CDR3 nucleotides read TGTGCCAGCAGCTTAGCGCCGGGACAGGGGGCCAGTGAAAAACTGTTTTTT.

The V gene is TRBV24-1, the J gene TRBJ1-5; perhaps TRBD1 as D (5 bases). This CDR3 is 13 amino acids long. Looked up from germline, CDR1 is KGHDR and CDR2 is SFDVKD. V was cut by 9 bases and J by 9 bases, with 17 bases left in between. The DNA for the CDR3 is TGTGCCACCCGGGGCAGCCCAGCGGGGCCCCAGCATTTT. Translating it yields CATRGSPAGPQHF.

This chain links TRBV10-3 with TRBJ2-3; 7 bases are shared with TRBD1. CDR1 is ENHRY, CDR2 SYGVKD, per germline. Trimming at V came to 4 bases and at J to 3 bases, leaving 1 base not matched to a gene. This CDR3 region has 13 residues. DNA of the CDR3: TGTGCCATCAGTGGACAGGGAACAGATACGCAGTATTTT. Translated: CAISGQGTDTQYF.

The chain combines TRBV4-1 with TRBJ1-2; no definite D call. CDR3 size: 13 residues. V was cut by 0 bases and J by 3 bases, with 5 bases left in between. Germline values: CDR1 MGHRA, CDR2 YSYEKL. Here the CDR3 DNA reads TGCGCCAGCAGCCAAGAGAGATACTATGGCTACACCTTC. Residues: CASSQERYYGYTF.

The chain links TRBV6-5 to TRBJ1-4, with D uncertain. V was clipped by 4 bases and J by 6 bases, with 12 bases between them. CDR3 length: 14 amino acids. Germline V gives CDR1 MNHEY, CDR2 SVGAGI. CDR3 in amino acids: CASSSAGFDEKLFF. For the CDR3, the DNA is TGTGCCAGCAGTTCCGCGGGGTTTGATGAAAAACTGTTTTTT.

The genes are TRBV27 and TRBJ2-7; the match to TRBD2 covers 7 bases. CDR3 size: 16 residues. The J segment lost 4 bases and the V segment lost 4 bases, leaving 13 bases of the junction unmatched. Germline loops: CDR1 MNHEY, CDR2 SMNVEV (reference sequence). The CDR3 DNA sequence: TGTGCCAGCAGTTCGTCTTTGAAGGGAGGGTTGTACGAGCAGTACTTC. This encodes CASSSSLKGGLYEQYF.

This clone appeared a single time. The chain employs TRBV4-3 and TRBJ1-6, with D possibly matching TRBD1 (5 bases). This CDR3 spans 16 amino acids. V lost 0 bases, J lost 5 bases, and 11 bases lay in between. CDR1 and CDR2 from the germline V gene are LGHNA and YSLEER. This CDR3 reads CASSQDAGRNNSPLHF. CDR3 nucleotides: TGCGCCAGCAGCCAAGACGCAGGGAGGAATAATTCACCCCTCCACTTT.

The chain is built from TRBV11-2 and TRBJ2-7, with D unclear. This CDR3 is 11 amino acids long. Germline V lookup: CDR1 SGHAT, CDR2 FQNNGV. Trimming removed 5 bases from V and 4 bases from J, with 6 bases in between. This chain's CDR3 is CASSGSYEQYF. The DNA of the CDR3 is TGTGCCAGCAGCGGCTCATACGAGCAGTACTTC.

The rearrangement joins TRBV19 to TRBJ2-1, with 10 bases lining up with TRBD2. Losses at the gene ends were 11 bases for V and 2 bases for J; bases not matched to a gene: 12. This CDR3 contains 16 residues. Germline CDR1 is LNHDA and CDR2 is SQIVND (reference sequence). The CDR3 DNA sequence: TGTGCCGCCTCGGAAGGTAGCGGGGGGACCTACAATGAGCAGTTCTTC. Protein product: CAASEGSGGTYNEQFF.

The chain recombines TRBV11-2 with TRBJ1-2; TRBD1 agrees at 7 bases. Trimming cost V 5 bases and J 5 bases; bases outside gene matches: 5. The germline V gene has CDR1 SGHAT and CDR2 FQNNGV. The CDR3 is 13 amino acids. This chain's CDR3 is CASSPGQSYGYTF. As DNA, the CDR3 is TGTGCCAGCAGCCCGGGACAGTCATATGGCTACACCTTC.

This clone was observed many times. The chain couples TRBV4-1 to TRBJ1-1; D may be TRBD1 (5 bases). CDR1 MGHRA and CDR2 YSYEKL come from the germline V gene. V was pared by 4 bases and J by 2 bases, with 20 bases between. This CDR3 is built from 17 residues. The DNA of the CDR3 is TGCGCCAGCAGCCCAGCCAGGTCCGGGGGGAATAACACTGAAGCTTTCTTT. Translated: CASSPARSGGNNTEAFF.